This TCR beta chain originates from a study of vaccination and CD4 T cells after COVID-19. Points from the study as a whole: Only after vaccination were a median 86.3% of convalescents' reactive clones seen.

Worth noting for this clonotype: Its target is not known.

TCRdb redid the calling of the PCR reads with MiXCR, one entry per CDR3 protein. This table has around 15,000 distinct CDR3 sequences, approximately 66% appearing once. The TCR was taken from a human donor who had recovered from COVID-19. The sample was CD4+ T cells from blood, taken after SARS-CoV-2 vaccination.

In DNA, the CDR3 is TGTGCCAGCAGTTACGGCGGGACCTCCTACGAGCAGTACTTC. Translated: CASSYGGTSYEQYF. This chain links TRBV6-2 or TRBV6-3 with TRBJ2-7; TRBD2 is a possible D gene (6 bases). The CDR3 consists of 14 residues. The V and J ends lost 2 bases and 0 bases respectively, with 8 bases between them. Germline V CDR1 and CDR2: MNHEY, SVGEGT.